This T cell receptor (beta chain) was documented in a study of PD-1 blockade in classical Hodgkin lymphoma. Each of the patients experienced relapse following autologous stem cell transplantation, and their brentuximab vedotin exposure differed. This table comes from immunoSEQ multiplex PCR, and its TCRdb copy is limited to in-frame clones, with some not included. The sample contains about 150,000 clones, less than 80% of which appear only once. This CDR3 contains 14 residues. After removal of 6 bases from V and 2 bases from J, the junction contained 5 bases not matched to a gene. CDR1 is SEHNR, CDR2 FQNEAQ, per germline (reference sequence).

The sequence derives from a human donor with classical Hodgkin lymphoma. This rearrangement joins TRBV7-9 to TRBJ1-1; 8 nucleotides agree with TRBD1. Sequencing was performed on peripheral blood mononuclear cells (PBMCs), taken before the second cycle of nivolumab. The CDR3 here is CASRLDRGNTEAFF. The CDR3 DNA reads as TGTGCCAGCAGACTAGACAGGGGAAACACTGAAGCTTTCTTT.